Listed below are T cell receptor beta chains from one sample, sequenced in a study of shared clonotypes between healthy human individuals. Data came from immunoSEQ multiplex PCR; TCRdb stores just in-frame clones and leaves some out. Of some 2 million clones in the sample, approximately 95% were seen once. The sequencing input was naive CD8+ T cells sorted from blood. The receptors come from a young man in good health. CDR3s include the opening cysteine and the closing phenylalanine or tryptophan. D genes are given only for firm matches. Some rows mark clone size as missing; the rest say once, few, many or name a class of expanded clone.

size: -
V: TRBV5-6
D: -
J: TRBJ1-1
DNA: TGTGCCAGCAGCCATGACAGTAACACTGAAGCTTTCTTT
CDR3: CASSHDSNTEAFF

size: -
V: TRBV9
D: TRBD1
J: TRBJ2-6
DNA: TGTGCCAGCAGCGTAGTCCCAAATACAGGGGCAGGGGCCAACGTCCTGACTTTC
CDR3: CASSVVPNTGAGANVLTF

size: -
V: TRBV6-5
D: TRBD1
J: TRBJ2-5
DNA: TGTGCCAGCAGTTACGGGACAGGGTCACAAGAGACCCAGTACTTC
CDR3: CASSYGTGSQETQYF

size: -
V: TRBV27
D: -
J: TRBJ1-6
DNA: TGTGCCAGCAGGTCCGGGGGGGCTAATTCACCCCTCCACTTT
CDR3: CASRSGGANSPLHF

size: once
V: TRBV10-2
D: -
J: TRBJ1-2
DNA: TGCGCCAGCTTCCATGGTGAAGGGTCTGGCTACACCTTC
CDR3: CASFHGEGSGYTF

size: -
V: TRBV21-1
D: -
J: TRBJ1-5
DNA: TGTGCCAGCAGCAAAGATAGGCAGGGGAATCAGCCCCAGCATTTT
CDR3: CASSKDRQGNQPQHF

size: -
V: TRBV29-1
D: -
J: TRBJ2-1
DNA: TGCAGCGTTGAAGAGGCACGAGAAGCCCCCTACAATGAGCAGTTCTTC
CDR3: CSVEEAREAPYNEQFF

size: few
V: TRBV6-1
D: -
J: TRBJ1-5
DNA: TGTGCCAGCAGTGACCCTCGCGGGGGCAGGTACACCAATCAGCCCCAGCATTTT
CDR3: CASSDPRGGRYTNQPQHF

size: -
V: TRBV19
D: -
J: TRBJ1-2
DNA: TGTGCCAGTAGCCACGGGATTCAGGCGGGCTACACCTTC
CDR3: CASSHGIQAGYTF

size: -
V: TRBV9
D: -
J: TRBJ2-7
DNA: TGTGCCAGCAGCGTAGGGGCAAGCTCCTACGAGCAGTACTTC
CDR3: CASSVGASSYEQYF

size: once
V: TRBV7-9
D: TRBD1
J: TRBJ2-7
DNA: TGTGCCAGCAGCCCTGGACAGGGATCCCTATCCGAGCAGTACTTC
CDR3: CASSPGQGSLSEQYF

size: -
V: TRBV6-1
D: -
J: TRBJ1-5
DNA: TGTGCCAGCAGTGAAGGACAGATAAGCAATCAGCCCCAGCATTTT
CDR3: CASSEGQISNQPQHF

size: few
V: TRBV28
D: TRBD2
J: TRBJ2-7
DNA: TGTGCCAGCAGTTTGGCGGGGGCCTACGAGCAGTACTTC
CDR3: CASSLAGAYEQYF

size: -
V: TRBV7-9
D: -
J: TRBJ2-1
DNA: TGTGCCAGCAGCCCTACAGGGTGGAATGAGCAGTTCTTC
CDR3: CASSPTGWNEQFF

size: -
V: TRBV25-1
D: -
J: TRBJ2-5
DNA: TGTGCCAGCAGAACGCACGGGAAGGGAGAGACCCAGTACTTC
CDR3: CASRTHGKGETQYF

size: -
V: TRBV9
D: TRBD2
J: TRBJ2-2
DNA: TGTGCCAGCAGCGTAGACGGGAGGATCACCGGGGAGCTGTTTTTT
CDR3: CASSVDGRITGELFF

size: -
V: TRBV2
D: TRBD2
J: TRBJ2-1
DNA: TGTGCCAGCAGTGCACCGCGTGGAGCGGGGGGGCCGAACAATGAGCAGTTCTTC
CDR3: CASSAPRGAGGPNNEQFF

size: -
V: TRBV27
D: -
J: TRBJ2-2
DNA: TGTGCCAGCAGTTTTCCAGCGGGGAACACCGGGGAGCTGTTTTTT
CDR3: CASSFPAGNTGELFF

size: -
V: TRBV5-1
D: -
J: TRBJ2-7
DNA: TGCGCCAGCAGCGTGTTTGAGGCCTCCTCCCTTGTCGAGCAGTACTTC
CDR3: CASSVFEASSLVEQYF

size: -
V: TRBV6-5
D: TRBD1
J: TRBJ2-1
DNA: TGTGCCAGCAAACCCCGGGACAGGGGTGCGGATGAGCAGTTCTTC
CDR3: CASKPRDRGADEQFF

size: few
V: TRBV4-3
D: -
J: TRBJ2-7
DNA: TGCGCCAGCAGCCATGGCAGGGGCTACGAGCAGTACTTC
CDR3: CASSHGRGYEQYF

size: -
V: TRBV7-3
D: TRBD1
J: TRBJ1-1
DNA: TGTGCCAGCAGCCCCGCGACAGGGCTGAACACTGAAGCTTTCTTT
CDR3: CASSPATGLNTEAFF

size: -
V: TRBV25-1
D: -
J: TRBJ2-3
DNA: TGTGCCAGCAGTGAATATGAAACAGGCGGGGGCACTTCAGATACGCAGTATTTT
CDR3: CASSEYETGGGTSDTQYF

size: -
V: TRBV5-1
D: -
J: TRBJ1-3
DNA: TGCGCCAGCAGCTTAACGCAGGGAATAGTCGGAAACACCATATATTTT
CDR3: CASSLTQGIVGNTIYF

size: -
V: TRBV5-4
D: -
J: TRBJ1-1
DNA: TGTGCCAGCAGCCCCGGGGAGGAGGGTGAAGCTTTCTTT
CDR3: CASSPGEEGEAFF

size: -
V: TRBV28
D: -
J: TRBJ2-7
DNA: TGTGCCAGCAGTTTACTAACTGACGAGCAGTACTTC
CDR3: CASSLLTDEQYF

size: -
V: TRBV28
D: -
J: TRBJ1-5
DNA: TGTGCCAGCAGTTTTAATAGCAATCAGCCCCAGCATTTT
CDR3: CASSFNSNQPQHF

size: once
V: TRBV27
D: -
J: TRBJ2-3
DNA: TGTGCCAGCAGTTTATTCGGGGGCACAGATACGCAGTATTTT
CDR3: CASSLFGGTDTQYF

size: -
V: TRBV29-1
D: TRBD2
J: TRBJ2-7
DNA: TGCAGCGTAGTACTAGCGGGAGACTCCTACGAGCAGTACTTC
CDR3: CSVVLAGDSYEQYF

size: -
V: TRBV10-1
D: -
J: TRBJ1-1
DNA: TGCGCCATAAGGGGGGAATTTGGCACTGAAGCTTTCTTT
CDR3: CAIRGEFGTEAFF

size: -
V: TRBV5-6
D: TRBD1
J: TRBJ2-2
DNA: TGTGCCAGCAGCTCGTGGACAGGGCTCACCGGGGAGCTGTTTTTT
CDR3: CASSSWTGLTGELFF

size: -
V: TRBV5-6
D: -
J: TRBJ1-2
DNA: TGTGCCAGCAGCTATCCGGGGACTAACTATGGCTACACCTTC
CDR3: CASSYPGTNYGYTF

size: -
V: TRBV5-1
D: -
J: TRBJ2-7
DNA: TGCGCCAGCAGCTTTTCCAGGGAGGTTTCCTACGAGCAGTACTTC
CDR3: CASSFSREVSYEQYF

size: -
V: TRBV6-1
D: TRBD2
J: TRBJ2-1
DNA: TGTGCCAGCTCTGACATTCGGGGGGGCCCGAGTGAGCAGTTCTTC
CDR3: CASSDIRGGPSEQFF

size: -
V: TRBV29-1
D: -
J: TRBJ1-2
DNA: TGCAGCGTTGACTACGGGAGGGGCTACACCTTC
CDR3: CSVDYGRGYTF

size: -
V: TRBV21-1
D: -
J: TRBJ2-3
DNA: TGTGCCAGCAGCCTCCGGTGGACAGGGGAGACAGATACGCAGTATTTT
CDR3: CASSLRWTGETDTQYF

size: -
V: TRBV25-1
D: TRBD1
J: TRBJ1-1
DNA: TGTGCCAGCAGTGACCCTACAGGGGGGAGTACTGAAGCTTTCTTT
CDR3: CASSDPTGGSTEAFF

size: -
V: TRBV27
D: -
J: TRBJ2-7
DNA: TGTGCCAGCAGTGTTTCCGGGGGCCCACGGACCTACGAGCAGTACTTC
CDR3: CASSVSGGPRTYEQYF

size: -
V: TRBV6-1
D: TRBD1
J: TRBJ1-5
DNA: TGTGCCAGCAGTGACTTGACAGGGGCGCCGCCCCAGCATTTT
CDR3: CASSDLTGAPPQHF

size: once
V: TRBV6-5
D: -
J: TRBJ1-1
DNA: TGTGCCAGCAGTTACTCGTTCGAGGGTCCGGAAGCTTTCTTT
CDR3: CASSYSFEGPEAFF